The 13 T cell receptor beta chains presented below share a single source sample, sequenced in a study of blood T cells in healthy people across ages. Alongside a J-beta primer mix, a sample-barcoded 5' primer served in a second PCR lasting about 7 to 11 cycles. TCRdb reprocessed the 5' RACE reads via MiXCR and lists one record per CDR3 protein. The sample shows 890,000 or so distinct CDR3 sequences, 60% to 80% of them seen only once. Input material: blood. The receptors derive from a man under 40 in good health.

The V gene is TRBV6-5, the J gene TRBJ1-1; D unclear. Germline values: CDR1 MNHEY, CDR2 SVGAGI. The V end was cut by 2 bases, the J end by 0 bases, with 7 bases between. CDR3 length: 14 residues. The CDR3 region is CASSYNLMNTEAFF. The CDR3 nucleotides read TGTGCCAGCAGTTACAATCTTATGAACACTGAAGCTTTCTTT.

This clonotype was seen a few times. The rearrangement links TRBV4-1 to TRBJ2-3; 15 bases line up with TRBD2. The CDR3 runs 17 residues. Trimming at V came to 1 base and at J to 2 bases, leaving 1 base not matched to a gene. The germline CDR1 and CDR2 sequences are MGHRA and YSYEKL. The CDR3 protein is CASSQGTSGGVTDTQYF. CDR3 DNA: TGCGCCAGCAGCCAAGGGACTAGCGGGGGGGTCACAGATACGCAGTATTTT.

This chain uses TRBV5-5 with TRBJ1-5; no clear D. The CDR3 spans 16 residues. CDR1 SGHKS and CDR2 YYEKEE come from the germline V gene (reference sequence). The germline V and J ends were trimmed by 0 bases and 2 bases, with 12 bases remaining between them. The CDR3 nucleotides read TGTGCCAGCAGCTTGGAAGTCAATGTCGGCAATCAGCCCCAGCATTTT. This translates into CASSLEVNVGNQPQHF. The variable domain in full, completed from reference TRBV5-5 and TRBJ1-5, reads DAGVTQSPTHLIKTRGQQVTLRCSPISGHKSVSWYQQVLGQGPQFIFQYYEKEERGRGNFPDRFSARQFPNYSSELNVNALLLGDSALYLCASSLEVNVGNQPQHFGDGTRLSIL.

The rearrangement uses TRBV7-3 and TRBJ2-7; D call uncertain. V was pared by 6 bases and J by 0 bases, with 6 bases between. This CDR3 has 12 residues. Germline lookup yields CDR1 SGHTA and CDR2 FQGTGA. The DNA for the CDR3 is TGTGCCAGCAGAAACTCCTCCTACGAGCAGTACTTC. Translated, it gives CASRNSSYEQYF.

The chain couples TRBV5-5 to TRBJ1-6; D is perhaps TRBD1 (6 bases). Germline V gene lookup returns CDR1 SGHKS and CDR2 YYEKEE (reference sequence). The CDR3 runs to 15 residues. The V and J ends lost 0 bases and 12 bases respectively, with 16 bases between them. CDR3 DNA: TGTGCCAGCAGCTTGGGTATGGCAGGGGCGGGACCCCTCCACTTT. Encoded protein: CASSLGMAGAGPLHF.

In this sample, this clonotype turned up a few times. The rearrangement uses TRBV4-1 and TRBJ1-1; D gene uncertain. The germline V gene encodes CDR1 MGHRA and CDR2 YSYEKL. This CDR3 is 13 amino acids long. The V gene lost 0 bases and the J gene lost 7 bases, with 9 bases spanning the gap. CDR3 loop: CASSQEVGIEAFF. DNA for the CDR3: TGCGCCAGCAGCCAAGAAGTCGGAATTGAAGCTTTCTTT.

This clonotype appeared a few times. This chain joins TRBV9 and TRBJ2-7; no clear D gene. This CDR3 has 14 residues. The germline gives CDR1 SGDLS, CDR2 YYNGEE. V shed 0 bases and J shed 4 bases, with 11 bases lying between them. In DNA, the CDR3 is TGTGCCAGCAGCGTAGGATCCTACTTGTACGAGCAGTACTTC. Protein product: CASSVGSYLYEQYF.

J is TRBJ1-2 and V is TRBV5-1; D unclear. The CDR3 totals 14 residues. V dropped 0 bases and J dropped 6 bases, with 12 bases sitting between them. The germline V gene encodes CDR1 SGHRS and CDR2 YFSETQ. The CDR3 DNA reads TGCGCCAGCAGCTTGGCCTTCAACTCGGATGGCTACACCTTC. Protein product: CASSLAFNSDGYTF.

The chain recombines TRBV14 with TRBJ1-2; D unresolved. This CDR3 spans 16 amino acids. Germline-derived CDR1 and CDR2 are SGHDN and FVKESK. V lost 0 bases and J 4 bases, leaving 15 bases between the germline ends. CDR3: CASSQDIRGSLYGYTF. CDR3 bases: TGTGCCAGCAGCCAAGATATCAGAGGGTCTCTCTATGGCTACACCTTC.

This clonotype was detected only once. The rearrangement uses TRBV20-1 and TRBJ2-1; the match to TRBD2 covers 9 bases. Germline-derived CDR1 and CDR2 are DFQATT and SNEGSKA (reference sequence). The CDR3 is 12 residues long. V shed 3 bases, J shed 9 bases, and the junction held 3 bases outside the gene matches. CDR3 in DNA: TGCAGTGCTAGTCGCGGGGGGGGTGAGCAGTTCTTC. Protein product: CSASRGGGEQFF.

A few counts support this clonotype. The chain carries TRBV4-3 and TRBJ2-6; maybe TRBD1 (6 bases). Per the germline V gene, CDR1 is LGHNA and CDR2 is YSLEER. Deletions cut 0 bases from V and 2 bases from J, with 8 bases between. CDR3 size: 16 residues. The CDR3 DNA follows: TGCGCCAGCAGCCAAGATGGGGACACTGGGGCCAACGTCCTGACTTTC. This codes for CASSQDGDTGANVLTF.

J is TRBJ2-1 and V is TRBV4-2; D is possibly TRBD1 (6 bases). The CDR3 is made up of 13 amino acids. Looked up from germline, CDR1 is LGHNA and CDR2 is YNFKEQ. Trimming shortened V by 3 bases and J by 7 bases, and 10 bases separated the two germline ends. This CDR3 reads CASSQNRVNEQFF. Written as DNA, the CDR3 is TGTGCCAGCAGCCAGAACAGGGTAAATGAGCAGTTCTTC.

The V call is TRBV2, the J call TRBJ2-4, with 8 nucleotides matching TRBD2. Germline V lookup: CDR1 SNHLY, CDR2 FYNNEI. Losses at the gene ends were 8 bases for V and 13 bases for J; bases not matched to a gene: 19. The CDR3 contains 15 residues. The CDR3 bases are TGTGCCAGCCCCCCCGGGGGGGAAGGAGGCTACGGGCAGTACTTC. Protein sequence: CASPPGGEGGYGQYF.